The sample holds many counts of the clone carrying this T cell receptor beta chain. What it binds is not known. The time point denotes: sample taken at primary tumor resection. Unsorted whole RNA from tumor, nontumor lung or frozen PBMC underwent sequencing. The sample comes from a study of spatial heterogeneity in lung cancer. Study context: Correlation of TCR transcript counts in tumor regions with a T cell module score from matched bulk RNA-seq was strong. Whole-study findings and limits: Coverage of tumor T cells, an estimated figure, was 5.5% to 8.5% for alpha and 13% for beta chains. In tumors, expanded intratumoral alpha and beta TCR counts tracked mutation counts.

Germline V gene sequence: CDR1 WSHSY, CDR2 SAAADI. V gave up 6 bases and J gave up 4 bases; unmatched junction bases: 12. The CDR3 length is 15 residues. Every cDNA TCR molecule received its own unique molecular identifier. TCRdb processed the 5' RACE reads anew with MiXCR; each CDR3 protein has one entry. Of around 9,200 distinct CDR3 sequences in the sample, 5% were seen once. The TCR originated in a female donor with early-stage non-small cell lung cancer. Sequenced material: lung tumor tissue, taken at surgery. V is TRBV10-2 and J is TRBJ2-7, with 7 bases identical to TRBD1. The CDR3 is CASSPLFGTDYEQYF. The CDR3 DNA is TGCGCCAGCAGCCCTCTCTTCGGGACAGATTACGAGCAGTACTTC.